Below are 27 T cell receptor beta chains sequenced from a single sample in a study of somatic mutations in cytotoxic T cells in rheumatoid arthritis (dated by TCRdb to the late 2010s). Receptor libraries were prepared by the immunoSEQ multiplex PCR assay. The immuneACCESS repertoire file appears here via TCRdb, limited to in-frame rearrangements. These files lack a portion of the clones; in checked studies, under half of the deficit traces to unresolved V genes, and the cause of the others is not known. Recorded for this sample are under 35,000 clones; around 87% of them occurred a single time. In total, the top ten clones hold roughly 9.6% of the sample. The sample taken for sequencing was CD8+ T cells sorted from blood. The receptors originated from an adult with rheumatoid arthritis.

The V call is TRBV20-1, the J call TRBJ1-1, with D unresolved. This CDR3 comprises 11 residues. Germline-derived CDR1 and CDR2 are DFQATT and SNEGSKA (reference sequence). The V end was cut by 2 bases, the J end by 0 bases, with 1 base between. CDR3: CSARLNTEAFF. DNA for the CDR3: TGCAGTGCTAGACTGAACACTGAAGCTTTCTTT.

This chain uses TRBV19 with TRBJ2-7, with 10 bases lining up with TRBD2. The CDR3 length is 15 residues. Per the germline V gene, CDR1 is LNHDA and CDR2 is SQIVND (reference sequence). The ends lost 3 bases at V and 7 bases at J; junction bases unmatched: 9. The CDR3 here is CASSILLAGTREQYF. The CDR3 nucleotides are TGTGCCAGTAGTATTCTACTAGCGGGGACTAGGGAGCAGTACTTC. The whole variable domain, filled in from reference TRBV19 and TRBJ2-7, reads DGGITQSPKYLFRKEGQNVTLSCEQNLNHDAMYWYRQDPGQGLRLIYYSQIVNDFQKGDIAEGYSVSREKKESFPLTVTSAQKNPTAFYLCASSILLAGTREQYFGPGTRLTVT.

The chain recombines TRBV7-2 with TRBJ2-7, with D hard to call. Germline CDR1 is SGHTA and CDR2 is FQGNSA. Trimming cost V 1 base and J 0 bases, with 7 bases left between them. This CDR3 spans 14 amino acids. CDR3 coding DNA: TGTGCCAGCAGCTTAGAAACTGCCTCCTACGAGCAGTACTTC. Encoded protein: CASSLETASYEQYF.

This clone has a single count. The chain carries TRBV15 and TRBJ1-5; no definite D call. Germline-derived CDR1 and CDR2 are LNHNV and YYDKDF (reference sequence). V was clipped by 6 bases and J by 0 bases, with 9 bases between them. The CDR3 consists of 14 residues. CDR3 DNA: TGTGCCACCAGGGGAACAGATAGCAATCAGCCCCAGCATTTT. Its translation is CATRGTDSNQPQHF.

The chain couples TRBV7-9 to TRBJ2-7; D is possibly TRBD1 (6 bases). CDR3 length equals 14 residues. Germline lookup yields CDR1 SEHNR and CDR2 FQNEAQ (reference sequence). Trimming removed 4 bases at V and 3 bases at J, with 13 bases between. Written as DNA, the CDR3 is TGTGCCAGCAGCTCCTTCAGGGGAAACTACGAGCAGTACTTC. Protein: CASSSFRGNYEQYF.

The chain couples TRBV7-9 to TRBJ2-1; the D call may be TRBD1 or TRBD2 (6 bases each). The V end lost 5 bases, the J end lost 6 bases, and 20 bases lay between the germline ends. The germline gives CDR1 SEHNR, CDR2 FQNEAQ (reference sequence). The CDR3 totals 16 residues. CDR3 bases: TGTGCCAGCAGCCGAATAGGGGGATTCGGGGGCAATGAGCAGTTCTTC. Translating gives CASSRIGGFGGNEQFF.

CDR3 protein: CASSPRWGGADQPQHF. The CDR3 bases are TGTGCCAGCAGCCCCCGATGGGGGGGCGCGGACCAGCCCCAGCATTTT. The chain is built from TRBV28 and TRBJ1-5; possible D gene TRBD1, 6 bases. Germline V gene lookup returns CDR1 MDHEN and CDR2 SYDVKM. The CDR3 has 16 residues. Trimming cost V 6 bases and J 7 bases, with 22 bases left between them.

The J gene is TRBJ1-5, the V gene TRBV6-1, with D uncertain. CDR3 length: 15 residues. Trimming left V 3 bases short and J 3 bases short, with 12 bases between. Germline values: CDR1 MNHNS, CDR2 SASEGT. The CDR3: CASSEEGLNNQPQHF. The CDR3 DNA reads TGTGCCAGCAGTGAGGAGGGCTTAAACAATCAGCCCCAGCATTTT.

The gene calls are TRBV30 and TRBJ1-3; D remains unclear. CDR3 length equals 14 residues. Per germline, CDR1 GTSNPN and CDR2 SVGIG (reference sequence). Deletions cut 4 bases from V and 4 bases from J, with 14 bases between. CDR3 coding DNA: TGTGCCTGGAATCCTCTGGCAGGCGGAAACACCATATATTTT. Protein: CAWNPLAGGNTIYF. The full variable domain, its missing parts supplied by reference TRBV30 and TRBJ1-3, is SQTIHQWPATLVQPVGSPLSLECTVEGTSNPNLYWYRQAAGRGLQLLFYSVGIGQISSEVPQNLSASRPQDRQFILSSKKLLLSDSGFYLCAWNPLAGGNTIYFGEGSWLTVV.

CDR3 loop: CSARDLDEQFF. The CDR3 bases are TGCAGTGCTAGAGATTTAGATGAGCAGTTCTTC. The chain links TRBV20-1 to TRBJ2-1; D is ambiguous. The V gene lost 0 bases and the J gene lost 8 bases, with 5 bases spanning the gap. The CDR3 is made up of 11 amino acids. Germline lookup yields CDR1 DFQATT and CDR2 SNEGSKA (reference sequence).

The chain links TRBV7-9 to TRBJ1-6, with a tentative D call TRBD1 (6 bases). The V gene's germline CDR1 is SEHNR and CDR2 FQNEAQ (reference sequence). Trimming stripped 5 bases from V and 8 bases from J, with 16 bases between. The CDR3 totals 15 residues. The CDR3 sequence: CASSGLQGIHSPLHF. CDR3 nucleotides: TGTGCCAGCAGCGGACTCCAGGGGATTCATTCACCCCTCCACTTT.

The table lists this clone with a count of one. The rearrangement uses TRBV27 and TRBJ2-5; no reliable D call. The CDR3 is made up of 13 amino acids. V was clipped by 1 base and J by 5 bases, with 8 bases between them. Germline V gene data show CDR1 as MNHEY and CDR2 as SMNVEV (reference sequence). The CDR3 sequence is CASSLYVRETQYF. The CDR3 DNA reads TGTGCCAGCAGTTTATATGTAAGGGAGACCCAGTACTTC.

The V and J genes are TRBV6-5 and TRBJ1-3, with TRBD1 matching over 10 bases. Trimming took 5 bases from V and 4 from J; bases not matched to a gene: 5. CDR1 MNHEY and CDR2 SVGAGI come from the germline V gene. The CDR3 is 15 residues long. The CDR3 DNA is TGTGCCAGCAGTGGGGACAGGGGACGAGGAAACACCATATATTTT. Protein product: CASSGDRGRGNTIYF.

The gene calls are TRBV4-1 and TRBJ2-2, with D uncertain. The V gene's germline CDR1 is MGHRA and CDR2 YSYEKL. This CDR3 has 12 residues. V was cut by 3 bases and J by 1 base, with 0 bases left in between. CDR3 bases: TGCGCCAGCAGCCAGAACACCGGGGAGCTGTTTTTT. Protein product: CASSQNTGELFF.

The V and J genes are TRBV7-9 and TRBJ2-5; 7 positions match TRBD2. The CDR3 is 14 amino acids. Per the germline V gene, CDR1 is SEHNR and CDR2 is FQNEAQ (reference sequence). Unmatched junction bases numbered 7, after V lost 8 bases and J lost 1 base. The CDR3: CASRREAGQETQYF. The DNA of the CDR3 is TGTGCCAGCCGACGGGAGGCTGGCCAAGAGACCCAGTACTTC.

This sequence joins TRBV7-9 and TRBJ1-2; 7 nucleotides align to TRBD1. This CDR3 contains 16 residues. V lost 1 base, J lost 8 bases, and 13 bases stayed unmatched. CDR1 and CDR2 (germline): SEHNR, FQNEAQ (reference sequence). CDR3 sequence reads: CASSLEGERGLFGYTF. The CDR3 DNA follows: TGTGCCAGCAGCTTAGAGGGGGAAAGGGGGCTTTTCGGCTACACCTTC. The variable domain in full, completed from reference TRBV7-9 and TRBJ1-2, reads DTGVSQNPRHKITKRGQNVTFRCDPISEHNRLYWYRQTLGQGPEFLTYFQNEAQLEKSRLLSDRFSAERPKGSFSTLEIQRTEQGDSAMYLCASSLEGERGLFGYTFGSGTRLTVV.

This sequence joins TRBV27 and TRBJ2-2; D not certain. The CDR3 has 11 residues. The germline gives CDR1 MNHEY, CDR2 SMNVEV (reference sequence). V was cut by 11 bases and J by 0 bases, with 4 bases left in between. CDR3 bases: TGTGCCTCCGCGAACACCGGGGAGCTGTTTTTT. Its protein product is CASANTGELFF.

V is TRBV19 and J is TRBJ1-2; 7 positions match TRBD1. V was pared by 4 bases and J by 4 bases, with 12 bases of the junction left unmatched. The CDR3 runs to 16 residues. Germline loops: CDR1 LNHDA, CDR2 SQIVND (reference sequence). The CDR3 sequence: CASSKGQEPSLYGYTF. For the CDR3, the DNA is TGTGCCAGTAGTAAAGGACAGGAACCGAGCCTCTATGGCTACACCTTC.

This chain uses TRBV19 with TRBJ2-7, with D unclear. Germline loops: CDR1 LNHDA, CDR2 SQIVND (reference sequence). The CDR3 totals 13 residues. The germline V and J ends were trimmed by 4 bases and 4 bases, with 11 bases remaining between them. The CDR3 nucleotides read TGTGCCAGTAGTACTTCCGCCGGTTACGAGCAGTACTTC. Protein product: CASSTSAGYEQYF.

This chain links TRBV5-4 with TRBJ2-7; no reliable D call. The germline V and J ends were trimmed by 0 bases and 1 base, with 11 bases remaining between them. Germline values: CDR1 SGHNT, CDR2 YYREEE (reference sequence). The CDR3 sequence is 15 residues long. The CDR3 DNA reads TGTGCCAGCAGCTTGGCCATTGGGGATTCCTACGAGCAGTACTTC. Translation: CASSLAIGDSYEQYF.

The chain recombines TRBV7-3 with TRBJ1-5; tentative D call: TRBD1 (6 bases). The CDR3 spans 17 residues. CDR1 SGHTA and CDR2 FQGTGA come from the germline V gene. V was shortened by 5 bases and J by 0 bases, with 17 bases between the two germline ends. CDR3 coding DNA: TGTGCCAGCAGCACTTGGACAGTGGGGTTTAGCAATCAGCCCCAGCATTTT. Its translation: CASSTWTVGFSNQPQHF.

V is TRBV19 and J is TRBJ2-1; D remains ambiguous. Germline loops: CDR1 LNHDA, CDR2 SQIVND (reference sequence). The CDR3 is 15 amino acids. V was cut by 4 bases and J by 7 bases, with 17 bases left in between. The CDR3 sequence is CASSTIGEAQNEQFF. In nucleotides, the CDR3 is TGTGCCAGTAGTACGATAGGTGAGGCCCAGAATGAGCAGTTCTTC.

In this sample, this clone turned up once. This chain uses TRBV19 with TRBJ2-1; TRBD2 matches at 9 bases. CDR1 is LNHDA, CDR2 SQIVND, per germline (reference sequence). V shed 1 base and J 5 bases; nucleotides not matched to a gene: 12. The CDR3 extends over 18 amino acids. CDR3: CASSIVASGTPIHNEQFF. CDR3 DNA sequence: TGTGCCAGTAGTATAGTGGCTAGCGGGACCCCCATTCACAATGAGCAGTTCTTC.

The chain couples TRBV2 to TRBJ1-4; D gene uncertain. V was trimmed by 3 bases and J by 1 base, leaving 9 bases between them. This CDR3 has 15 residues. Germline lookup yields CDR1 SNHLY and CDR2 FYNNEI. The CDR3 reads CASSEDGRTNEKLFF. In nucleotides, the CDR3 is TGTGCCAGCAGTGAGGACGGCCGAACTAATGAAAAACTGTTTTTT.

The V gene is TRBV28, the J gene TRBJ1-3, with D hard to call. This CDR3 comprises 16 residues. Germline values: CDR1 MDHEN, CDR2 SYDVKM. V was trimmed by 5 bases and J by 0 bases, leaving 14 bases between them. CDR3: CASSPPTPYSGNTIYF. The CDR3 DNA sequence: TGTGCCAGCAGTCCCCCGACACCGTACTCTGGAAACACCATATATTTT. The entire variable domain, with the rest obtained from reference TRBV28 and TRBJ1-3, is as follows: DVKVTQSSRYLVKRTGEKVFLECVQDMDHENMFWYRQDPGLGLRLIYFSYDVKMKEKGDIPEGYSVSREKKERFSLILESASTNQTSMYLCASSPPTPYSGNTIYFGEGSWLTVV.

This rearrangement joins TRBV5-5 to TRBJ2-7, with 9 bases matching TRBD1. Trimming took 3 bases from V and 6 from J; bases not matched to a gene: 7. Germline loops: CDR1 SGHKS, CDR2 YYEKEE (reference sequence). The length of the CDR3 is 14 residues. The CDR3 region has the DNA TGTGCCAGCAGCTGGACAGGGGCTGGAGGCGAGCAGTACTTC. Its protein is CASSWTGAGGEQYF.

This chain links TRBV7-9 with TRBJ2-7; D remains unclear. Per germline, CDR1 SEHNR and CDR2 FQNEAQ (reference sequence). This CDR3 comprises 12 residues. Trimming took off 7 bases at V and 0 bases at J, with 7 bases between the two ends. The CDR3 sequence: CASTYNSYEQYF. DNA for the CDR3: TGTGCCAGCACCTATAACTCCTACGAGCAGTACTTC.